This T cell receptor (beta chain) came from a study of cytomegalovirus exposure and HLA in healthy donors. Across the whole study: A prior study identified 117 million unique TCR beta sequences from 200 million or so T cells.

Trimming left V 0 bases short and J 6 bases short, with 11 bases between. The CDR3 loop spans 14 amino acids. Germline values: CDR1 MNHNY, CDR2 SVGAGI (reference sequence). The study, taken as a whole, reports: Most of the CMV-associated TCR beta chains (in a later analysis) appeared to be HLA-restricted.

Primers: 60 Vbeta forward and 13 Jbeta reverse. Sequencing used immunoSEQ multiplex PCR; TCRdb keeps in-frame clones, though not all of them. The data contain about 110,000 clones, about three quarters of them singletons. A remark on this clone: The antigen remains undetermined.

The TCR originated in a male donor in good health and CMV-seronegative. V is TRBV6-6 and J is TRBJ1-1; D unclear. Sequencing was done on a sample of PBMCs. The CDR3 loop is CASSYSTSSPEAFF. The CDR3, as DNA: TGTGCCAGCAGTTACTCGACATCCAGCCCTGAAGCTTTCTTT.